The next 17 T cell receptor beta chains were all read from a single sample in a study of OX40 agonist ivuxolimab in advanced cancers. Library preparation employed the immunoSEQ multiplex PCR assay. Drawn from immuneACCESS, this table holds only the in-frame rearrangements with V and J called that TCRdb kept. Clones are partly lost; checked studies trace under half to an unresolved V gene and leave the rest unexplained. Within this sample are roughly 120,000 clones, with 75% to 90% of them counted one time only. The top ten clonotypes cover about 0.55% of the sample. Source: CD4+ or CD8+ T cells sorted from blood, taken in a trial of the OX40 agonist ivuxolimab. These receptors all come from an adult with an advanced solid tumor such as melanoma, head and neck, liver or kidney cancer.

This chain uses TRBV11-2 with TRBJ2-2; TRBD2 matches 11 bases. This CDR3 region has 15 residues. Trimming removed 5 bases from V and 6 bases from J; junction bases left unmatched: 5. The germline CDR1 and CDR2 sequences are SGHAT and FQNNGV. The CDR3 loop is CASSLSGGAPGELFF. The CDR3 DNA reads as TGTGCCAGCAGCCTTAGCGGGGGGGCCCCCGGGGAGCTGTTTTTT. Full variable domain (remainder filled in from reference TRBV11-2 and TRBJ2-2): EAGVAQSPRYKIIEKRQSVAFWCNPISGHATLYWYQQILGQGPKLLIQFQNNGVVDDSQLPKDRFSAERLKGVDSTLKIQPAKLEDSAVYLCASSLSGGAPGELFFGEGSRLTVL.

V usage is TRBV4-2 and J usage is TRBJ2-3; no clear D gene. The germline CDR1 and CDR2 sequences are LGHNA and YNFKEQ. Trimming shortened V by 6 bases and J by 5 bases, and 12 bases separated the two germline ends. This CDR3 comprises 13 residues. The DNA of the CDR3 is TGTGCCAGCAGTCACGGATTTGGAGATACGCAGTATTTT. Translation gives CASSHGFGDTQYF.

Written as DNA, the CDR3 is TGTGCCAGCAGCTTAAAGGCAGGAACCCAAGAGACCCAGTACTTC. Translated: CASSLKAGTQETQYF. The chain has TRBV7-2 and TRBJ2-5; D gene uncertain. Trimming stripped 2 bases from V and 1 base from J, with 11 bases between. This CDR3 spans 15 amino acids. Per the germline V gene, CDR1 is SGHTA and CDR2 is FQGNSA.

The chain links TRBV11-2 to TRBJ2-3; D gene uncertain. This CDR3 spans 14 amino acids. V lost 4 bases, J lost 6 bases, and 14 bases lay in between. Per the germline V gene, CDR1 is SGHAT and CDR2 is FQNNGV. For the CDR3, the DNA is TGTGCCAGCAGCTCATCATACTCCTCCGATACGCAGTATTTT. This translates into CASSSSYSSDTQYF.

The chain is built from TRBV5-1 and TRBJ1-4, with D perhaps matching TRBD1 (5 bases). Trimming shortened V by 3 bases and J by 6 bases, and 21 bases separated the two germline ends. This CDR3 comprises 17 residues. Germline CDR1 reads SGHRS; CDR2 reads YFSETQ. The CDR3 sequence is CASSSGSQAFIYEKLFF. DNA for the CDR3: TGCGCCAGCAGCTCGGGGTCACAGGCATTTATTTATGAAAAACTGTTTTTT. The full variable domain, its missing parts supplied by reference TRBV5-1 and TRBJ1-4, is KAGVTQTPRYLIKTRGQQVTLSCSPISGHRSVSWYQQTPGQGLQFLFEYFSETQRNKGNFPGRFSGRQFSNSRSEMNVSTLELGDSALYLCASSSGSQAFIYEKLFFGSGTQLSVL.

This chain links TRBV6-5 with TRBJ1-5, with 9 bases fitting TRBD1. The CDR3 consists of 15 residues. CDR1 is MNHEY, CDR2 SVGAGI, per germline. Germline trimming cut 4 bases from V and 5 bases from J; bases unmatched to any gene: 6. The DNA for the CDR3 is TGTGCCAGCAGTTTGGGAAACAGGGGGCATCAGCCCCAGCATTTT. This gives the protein CASSLGNRGHQPQHF.

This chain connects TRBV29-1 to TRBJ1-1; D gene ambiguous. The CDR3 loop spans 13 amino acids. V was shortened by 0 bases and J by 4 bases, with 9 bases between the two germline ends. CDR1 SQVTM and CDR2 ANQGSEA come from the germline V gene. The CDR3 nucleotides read TGCAGCGTTGAAGAGGGTGATGTCACTGAAGCTTTCTTT. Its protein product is CSVEEGDVTEAFF.

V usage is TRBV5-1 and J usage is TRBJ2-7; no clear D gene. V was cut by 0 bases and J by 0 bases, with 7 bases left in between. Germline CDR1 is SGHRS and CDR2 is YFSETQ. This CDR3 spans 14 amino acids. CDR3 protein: CASSLVGISYEQYF. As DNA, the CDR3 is TGCGCCAGCAGCTTGGTGGGGATCTCCTACGAGCAGTACTTC.

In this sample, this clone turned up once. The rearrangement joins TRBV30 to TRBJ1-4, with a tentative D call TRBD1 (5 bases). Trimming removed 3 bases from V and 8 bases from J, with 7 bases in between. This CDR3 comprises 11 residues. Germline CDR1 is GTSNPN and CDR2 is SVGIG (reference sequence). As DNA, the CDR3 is TGTGCCTGGAGACAGGAGGAAAAACTGTTTTTT. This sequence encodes CAWRQEEKLFF.

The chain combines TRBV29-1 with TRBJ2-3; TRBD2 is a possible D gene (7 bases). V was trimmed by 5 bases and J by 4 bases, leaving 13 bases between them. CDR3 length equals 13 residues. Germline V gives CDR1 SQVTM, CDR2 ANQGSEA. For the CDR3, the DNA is TGCAGCGTTATTACAGGGAGGGCAGATACGCAGTATTTT. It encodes CSVITGRADTQYF.

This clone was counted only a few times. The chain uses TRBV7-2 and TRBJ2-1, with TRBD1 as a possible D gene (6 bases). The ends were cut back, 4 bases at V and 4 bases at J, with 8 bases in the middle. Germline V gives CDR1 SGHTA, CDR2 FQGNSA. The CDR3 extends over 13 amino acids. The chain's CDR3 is CASSSGQYNEQFF. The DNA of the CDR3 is TGTGCCAGCAGCTCCGGACAGTACAATGAGCAGTTCTTC.

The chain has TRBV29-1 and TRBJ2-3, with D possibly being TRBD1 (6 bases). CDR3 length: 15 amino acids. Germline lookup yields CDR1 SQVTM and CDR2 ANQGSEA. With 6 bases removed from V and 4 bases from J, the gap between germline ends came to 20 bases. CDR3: CSVQSGVIGPDTQYF. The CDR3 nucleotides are TGCAGCGTCCAATCAGGGGTGATCGGCCCAGATACGCAGTATTTT.

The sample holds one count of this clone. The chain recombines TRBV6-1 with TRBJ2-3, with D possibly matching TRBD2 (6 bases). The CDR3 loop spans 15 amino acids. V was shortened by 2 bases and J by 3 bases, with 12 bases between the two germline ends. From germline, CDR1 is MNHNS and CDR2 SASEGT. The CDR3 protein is CASSEFSGRTDTQYF. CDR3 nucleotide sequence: TGTGCCAGCAGTGAATTTAGTGGGAGGACAGATACGCAGTATTTT.

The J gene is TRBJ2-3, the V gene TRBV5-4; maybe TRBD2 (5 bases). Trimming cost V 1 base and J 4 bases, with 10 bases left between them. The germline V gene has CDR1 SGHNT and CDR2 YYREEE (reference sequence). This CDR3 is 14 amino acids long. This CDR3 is CASSLRTGPDTQYF. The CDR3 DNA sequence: TGTGCCAGCAGCTTGCGGACTGGTCCAGATACGCAGTATTTT.

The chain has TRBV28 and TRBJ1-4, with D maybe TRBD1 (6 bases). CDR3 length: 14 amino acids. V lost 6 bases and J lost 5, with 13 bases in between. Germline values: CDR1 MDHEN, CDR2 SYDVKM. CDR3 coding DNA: TGTGCCAGCAGCCGCGGGGGGCAGAATGAAAAACTGTTTTTT. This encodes CASSRGGQNEKLFF.

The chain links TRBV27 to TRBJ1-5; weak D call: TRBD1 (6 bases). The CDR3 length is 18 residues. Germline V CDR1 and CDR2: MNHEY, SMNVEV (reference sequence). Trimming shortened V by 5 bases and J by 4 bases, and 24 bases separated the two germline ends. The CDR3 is CASSPRGAHTERNQPQHF. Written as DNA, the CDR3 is TGTGCCAGCAGTCCCCGGGGGGCACACACAGAGCGTAATCAGCCCCAGCATTTT.

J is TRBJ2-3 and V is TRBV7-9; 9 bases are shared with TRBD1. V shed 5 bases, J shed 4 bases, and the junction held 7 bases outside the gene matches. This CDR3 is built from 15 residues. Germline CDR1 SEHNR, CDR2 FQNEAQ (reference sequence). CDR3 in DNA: TGTGCCAGCAGCCGGACAGGGGTCGAAGCAGATACGCAGTATTTT. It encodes CASSRTGVEADTQYF.